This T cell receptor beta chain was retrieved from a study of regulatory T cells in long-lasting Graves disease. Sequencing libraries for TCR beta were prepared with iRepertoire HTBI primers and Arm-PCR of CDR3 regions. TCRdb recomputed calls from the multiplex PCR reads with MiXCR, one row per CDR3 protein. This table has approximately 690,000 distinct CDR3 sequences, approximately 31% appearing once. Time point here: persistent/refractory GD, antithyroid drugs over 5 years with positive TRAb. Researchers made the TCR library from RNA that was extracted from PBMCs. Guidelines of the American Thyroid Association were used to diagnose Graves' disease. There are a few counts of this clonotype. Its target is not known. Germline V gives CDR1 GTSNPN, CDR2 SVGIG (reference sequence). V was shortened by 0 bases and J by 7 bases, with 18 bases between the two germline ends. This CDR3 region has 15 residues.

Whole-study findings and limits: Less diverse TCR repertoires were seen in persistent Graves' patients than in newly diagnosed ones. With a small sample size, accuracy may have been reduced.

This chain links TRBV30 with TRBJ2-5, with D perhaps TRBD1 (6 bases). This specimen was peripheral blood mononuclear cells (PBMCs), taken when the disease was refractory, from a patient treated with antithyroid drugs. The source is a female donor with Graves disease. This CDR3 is CAWSVTGQTSRTQYF. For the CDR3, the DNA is TGTGCCTGGAGTGTAACCGGACAGACCAGTCGGACCCAGTACTTC.